This T cell receptor beta chain was documented in a study of blood T cell repertoires in COVID-19. Study at large: PBMCs, B-cell-depleted T cells, or T cells provided the cDNA or gDNA that made up the material.

As for this clone: Other DNA sequences in this sample translate to the same CDR3.

The CDR3 is 12 residues long. CDR1 and CDR2 from the germline V gene are MDHEN and SYDVKM. V gave up 6 bases and J gave up 5 bases; unmatched junction bases: 3. In the original analysis: Cell counts per sample came from amplifying reference gene primers. Generated by immunoSEQ multiplex PCR, the TCRdb table keeps only in-frame clones and is missing some. V and J calls and clone size are given by that table; D and trimming were obtained from the DNA. The sample carries about 220,000 clones, 65% to 90% recorded once. This chain connects TRBV28 to TRBJ1-1, with TRBD1 matching 7 bases. Material for sequencing was peripheral blood. The receptor was isolated from a woman in her 70s with acute or convalescent COVID-19. CDR3 in DNA: TGTGCCAGCAGCTCAGGGGGTACTGAAGCTTTCTTT. It codes for CASSSGGTEAFF.